Listed below are T cell receptor beta chains from one sample, sequenced in a study of T cell responses to AZD1222 COVID-19 vaccine. Libraries were prepared by immunoSEQ multiplex PCR; TCRdb keeps only in-frame clonotypes and omits some of them. This sample has roughly 120,000 clones; 70% to 90% occur once, and the top ten carry 10% to 15%. The sample was peripheral blood, taken on day 0 of MenACWY control vaccination. The receptors shown here come from an adult in good health. Both conserved end residues are part of each CDR3. D genes are given only for firm matches. Clone size is given for some rows only: seen once, a few or many times, or a class if the clone is expanded.

>TRBV30|-|TRBD1|TRBJ1-4
CAWSVPPSGGSEKLFF
TGTGCCTGGAGTGTACCGCCCTCAGGGGGCTCGGAAAAACTGTTTTTT
>TRBV11-2|-|-|TRBJ1-1
CASSFAPGGNTEAFF
TGTGCCAGCAGCTTCGCACCCGGGGGGAACACTGAAGCTTTCTTT
>TRBV10-3|-|-|TRBJ2-2
CAIRRVTGELFF
TGTGCCATCAGGAGGGTTACCGGGGAGCTGTTTTTT
>TRBV6-5|once|-|TRBJ2-7
CASSYSRQGTYEQYF
TGTGCCAGCAGTTACTCTCGGCAGGGGACCTACGAGCAGTACTTC
>TRBV27|-|TRBD1|TRBJ1-2
CASSSKVRQGGNGYTF
TGTGCCAGCAGCTCAAAGGTTCGACAGGGAGGGAATGGCTACACCTTC
>TRBV9|once|-|TRBJ1-2
CASRRGFGLGTNYGYTF
TGTGCCAGCCGTCGGGGTTTCGGACTTGGAACTAACTATGGCTACACCTTC
>TRBV19|-|-|TRBJ1-2
CASTYGVGVYGYTF
TGTGCCAGTACGTACGGAGTAGGGGTCTATGGCTACACCTTC
>TRBV19|-|-|TRBJ1-1
CASHGSYGREAFF
TGTGCCAGCCATGGGAGCTACGGACGGGAAGCTTTCTTT
>TRBV19|few|-|TRBJ1-2
CASSIPAGGRYGYTF
TGTGCCAGTAGTATCCCGGCGGGCGGGCGGTATGGCTACACCTTC
>TRBV18|-|TRBD1|TRBJ2-2
CASSPETGGIPNTGELFF
TGTGCCAGCTCACCGGAGACAGGGGGTATACCAAACACCGGGGAGCTGTTTTTT
>TRBV19|-|TRBD1|TRBJ2-3
CATGQGGTDTQYF
TGTGCCACCGGACAGGGAGGTACAGATACGCAGTATTTT